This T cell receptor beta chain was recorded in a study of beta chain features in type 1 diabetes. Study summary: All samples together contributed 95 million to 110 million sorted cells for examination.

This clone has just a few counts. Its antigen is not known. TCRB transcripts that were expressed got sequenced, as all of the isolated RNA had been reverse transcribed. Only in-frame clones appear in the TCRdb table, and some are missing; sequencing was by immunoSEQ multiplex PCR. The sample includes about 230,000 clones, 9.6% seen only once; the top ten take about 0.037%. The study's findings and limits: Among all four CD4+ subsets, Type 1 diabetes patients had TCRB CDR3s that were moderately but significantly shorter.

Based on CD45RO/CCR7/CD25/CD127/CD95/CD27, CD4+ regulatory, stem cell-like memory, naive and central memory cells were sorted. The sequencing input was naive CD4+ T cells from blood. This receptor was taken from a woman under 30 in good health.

The CDR3 DNA reads as TGTGCCAGCAGCCTAACCGCCGGGACAGGGGGTTACAATGAGCAGTTCTTC. This gives the protein CASSLTAGTGGYNEQFF. The V call is TRBV5-6, the J call TRBJ2-1, with 11 bases lining up with TRBD1. Trimming took 4 bases from V and 4 from J; bases not matched to a gene: 10. Germline-derived CDR1 and CDR2 are SGHDT and YYEEEE. This CDR3 is built from 17 residues.